This TCR beta chain is from a study of shared clonotypes between healthy human individuals. Generated by immunoSEQ multiplex PCR, the TCRdb table keeps only in-frame clones and is missing some. The table includes fewer than 1.8 million clones, 98% to 99% detected once. Germline assignment: CDR1 MNHEY and CDR2 SVGAGI. Trimming removed 8 bases at V and 3 bases at J, with 17 bases between. The CDR3 loop spans 14 amino acids. The source is a man aged 30 to 39 in good health. The sequencing sample was made of naive CD4+ T cells sorted from blood. Indicated subset: CD45RA+ positively selected. The chain carries TRBV6-5 and TRBJ2-7; possible D gene TRBD2, 5 bases. DNA for the CDR3: TGTGCCAGCGTTTCGCGGGTGGGTGTCTACGAGCAGTACTTC. Its translation is CASVSRVGVYEQYF.